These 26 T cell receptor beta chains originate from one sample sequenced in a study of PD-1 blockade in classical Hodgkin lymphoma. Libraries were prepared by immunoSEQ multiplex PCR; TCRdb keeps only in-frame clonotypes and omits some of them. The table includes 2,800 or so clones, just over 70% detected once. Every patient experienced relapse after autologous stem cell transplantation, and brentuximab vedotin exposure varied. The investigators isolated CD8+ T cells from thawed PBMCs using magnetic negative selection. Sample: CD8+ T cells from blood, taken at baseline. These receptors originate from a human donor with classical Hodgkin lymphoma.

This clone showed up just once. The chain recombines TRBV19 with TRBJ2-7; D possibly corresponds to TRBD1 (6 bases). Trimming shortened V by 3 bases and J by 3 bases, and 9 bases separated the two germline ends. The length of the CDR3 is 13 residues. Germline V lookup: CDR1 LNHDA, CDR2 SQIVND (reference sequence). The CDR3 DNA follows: TGTGCCAGTAGTATTGAGGGGGACTACGAGCAGTACTTC. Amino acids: CASSIEGDYEQYF.

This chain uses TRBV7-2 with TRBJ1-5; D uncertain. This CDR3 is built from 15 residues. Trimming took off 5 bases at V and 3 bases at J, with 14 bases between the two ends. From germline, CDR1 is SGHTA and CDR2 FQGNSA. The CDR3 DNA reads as TGTGCCAGCAGCCCCCACGGGTCTTACAATCAGCCCCAGCATTTT. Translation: CASSPHGSYNQPQHF.

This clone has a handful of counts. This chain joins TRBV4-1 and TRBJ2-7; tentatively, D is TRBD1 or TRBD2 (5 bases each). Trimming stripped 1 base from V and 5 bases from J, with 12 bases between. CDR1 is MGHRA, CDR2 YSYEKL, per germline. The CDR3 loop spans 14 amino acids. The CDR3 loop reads CASSQVMGTDEQYF. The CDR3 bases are TGCGCCAGCAGCCAAGTTATGGGGACCGACGAGCAGTACTTC.

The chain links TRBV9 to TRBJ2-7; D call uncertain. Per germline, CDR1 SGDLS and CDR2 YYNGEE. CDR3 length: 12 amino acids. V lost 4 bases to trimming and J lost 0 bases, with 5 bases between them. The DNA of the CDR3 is TGTGCCAGCAGCACCGACTCCTACGAGCAGTACTTC. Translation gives CASSTDSYEQYF.

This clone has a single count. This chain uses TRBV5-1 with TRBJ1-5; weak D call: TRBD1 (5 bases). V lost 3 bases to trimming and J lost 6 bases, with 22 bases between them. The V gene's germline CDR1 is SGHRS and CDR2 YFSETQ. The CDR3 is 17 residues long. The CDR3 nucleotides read TGCGCCAGCAGCTCCCAACCCCTAGACAGATCGGCTCAGCCCCAGCATTTT. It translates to CASSSQPLDRSAQPQHF.

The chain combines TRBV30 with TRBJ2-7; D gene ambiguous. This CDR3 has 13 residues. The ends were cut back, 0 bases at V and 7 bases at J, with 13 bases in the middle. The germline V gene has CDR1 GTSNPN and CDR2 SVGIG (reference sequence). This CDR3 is CAWSVGHLGEQYF. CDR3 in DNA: TGTGCCTGGAGTGTAGGGCACCTTGGGGAGCAGTACTTC.

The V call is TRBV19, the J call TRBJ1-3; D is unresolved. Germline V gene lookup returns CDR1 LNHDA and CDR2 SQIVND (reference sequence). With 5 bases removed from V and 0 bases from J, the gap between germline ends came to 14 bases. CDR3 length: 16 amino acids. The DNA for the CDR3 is TGTGCCAGTAGTTTCCCCGACGGCGTCTCTGGAAACACCATATATTTT. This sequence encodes CASSFPDGVSGNTIYF.

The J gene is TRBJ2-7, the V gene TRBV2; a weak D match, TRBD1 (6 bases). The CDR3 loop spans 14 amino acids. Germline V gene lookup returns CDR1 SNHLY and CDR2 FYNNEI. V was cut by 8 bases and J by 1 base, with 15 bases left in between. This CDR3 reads CASSDRLKSYEQYF. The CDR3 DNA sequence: TGTGCCAGCTCCGACAGGTTAAAGTCCTACGAGCAGTACTTC.

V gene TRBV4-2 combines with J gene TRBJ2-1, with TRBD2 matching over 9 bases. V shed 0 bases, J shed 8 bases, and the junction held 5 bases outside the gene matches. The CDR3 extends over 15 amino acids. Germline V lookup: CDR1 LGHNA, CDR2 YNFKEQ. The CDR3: CASSQEIAGAYEQFF. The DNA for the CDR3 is TGTGCCAGCAGCCAAGAGATAGCGGGAGCCTATGAGCAGTTCTTC.

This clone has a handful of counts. For the CDR3, the DNA is TGTGCCAGCGGCTATTTATCGGGGAGCTCCTACGAGCAGTACTTC. Translating it yields CASGYLSGSSYEQYF. J is TRBJ2-7 and V is TRBV5-5; D possibly corresponds to TRBD2 (5 bases). V dropped 7 bases and J dropped 0 bases, with 17 bases sitting between them. This CDR3 is built from 15 residues. Per the germline V gene, CDR1 is SGHKS and CDR2 is YYEKEE (reference sequence).

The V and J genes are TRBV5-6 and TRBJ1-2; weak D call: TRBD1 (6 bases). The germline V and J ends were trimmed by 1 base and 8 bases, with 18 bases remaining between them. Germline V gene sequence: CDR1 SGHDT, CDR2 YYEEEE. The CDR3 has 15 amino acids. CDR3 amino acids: CASSLWTQGRRGYTF. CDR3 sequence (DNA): TGTGCCAGCAGCTTGTGGACGCAGGGGAGGCGGGGCTACACCTTC.

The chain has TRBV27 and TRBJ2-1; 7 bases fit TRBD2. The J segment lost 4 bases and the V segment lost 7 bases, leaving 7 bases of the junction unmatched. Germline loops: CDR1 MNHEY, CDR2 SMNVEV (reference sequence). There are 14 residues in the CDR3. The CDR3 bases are TGTGCCAGCACCGGACTAGTGGGTTACAATGAGCAGTTCTTC. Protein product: CASTGLVGYNEQFF.

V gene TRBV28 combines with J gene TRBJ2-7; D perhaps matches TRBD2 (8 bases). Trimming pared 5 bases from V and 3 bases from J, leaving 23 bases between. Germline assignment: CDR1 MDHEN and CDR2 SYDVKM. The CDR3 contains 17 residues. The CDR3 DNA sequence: TGTGCCAGCAGTCCCTCCGGGGGGGACAGTTCATTCTACGAGCAGTACTTC. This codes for CASSPSGGDSSFYEQYF.

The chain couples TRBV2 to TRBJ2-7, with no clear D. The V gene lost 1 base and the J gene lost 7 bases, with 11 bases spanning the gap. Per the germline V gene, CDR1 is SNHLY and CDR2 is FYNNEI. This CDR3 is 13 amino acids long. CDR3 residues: CASSEGGSWEQYF. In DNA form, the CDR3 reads TGTGCCAGCAGTGAAGGAGGTAGTTGGGAGCAGTACTTC.

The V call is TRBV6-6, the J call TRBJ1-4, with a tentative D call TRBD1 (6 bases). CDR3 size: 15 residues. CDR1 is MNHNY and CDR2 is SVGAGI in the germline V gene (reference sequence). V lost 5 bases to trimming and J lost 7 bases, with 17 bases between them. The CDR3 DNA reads TGTGCCAGCAGTCCTACGACAGGAGTCCTTGAAAAACTGTTTTTT. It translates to CASSPTTGVLEKLFF.

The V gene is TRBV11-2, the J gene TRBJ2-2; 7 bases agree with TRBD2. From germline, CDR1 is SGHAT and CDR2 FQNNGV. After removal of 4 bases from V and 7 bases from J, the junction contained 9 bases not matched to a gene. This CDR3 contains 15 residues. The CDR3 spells CASSSSGEIGGELFF. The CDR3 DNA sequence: TGTGCCAGCAGCTCAAGCGGGGAAATTGGCGGGGAGCTGTTTTTT.

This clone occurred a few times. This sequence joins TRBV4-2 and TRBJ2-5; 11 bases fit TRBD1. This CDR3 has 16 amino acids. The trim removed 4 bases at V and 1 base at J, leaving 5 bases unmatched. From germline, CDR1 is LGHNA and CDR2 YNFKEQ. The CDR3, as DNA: TGTGCCAGCAGCCTCCTGGACAGGGGGCTCCAAGAGACCCAGTACTTC. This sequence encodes CASSLLDRGLQETQYF.

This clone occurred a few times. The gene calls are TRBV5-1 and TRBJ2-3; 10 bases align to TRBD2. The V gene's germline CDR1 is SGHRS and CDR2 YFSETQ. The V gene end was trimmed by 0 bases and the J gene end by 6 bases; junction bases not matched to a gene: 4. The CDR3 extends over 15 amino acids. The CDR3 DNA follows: TGCGCCAGCAGCTTGGAGGCTAGCGGGAGCGATACGCAGTATTTT. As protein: CASSLEASGSDTQYF.

The chain's CDR3 is CASSQDRGGGELFF. The CDR3 DNA sequence: TGCGCCAGCAGCCAAGACAGGGGAGGCGGGGAGCTGTTTTTT. This chain uses TRBV4-3 with TRBJ2-2; the D gene could be TRBD1 or TRBD2 (6 bases each). The CDR3 length is 14 residues. V gave up 0 bases and J gave up 7 bases, with 9 bases separating them. CDR1 is LGHNA, CDR2 YSLEER, per germline.

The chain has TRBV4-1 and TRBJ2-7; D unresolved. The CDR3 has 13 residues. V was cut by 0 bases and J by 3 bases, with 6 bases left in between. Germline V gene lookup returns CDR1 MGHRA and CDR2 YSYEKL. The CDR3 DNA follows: TGCGCCAGCAGCCAAGACGGCTACTACGAGCAGTACTTC. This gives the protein CASSQDGYYEQYF.

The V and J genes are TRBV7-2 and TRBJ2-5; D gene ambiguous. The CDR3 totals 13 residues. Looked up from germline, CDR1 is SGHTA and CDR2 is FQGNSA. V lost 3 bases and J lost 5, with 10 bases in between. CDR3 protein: CASSLAVGETQYF. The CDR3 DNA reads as TGTGCCAGCAGCTTGGCCGTGGGGGAGACCCAGTACTTC.

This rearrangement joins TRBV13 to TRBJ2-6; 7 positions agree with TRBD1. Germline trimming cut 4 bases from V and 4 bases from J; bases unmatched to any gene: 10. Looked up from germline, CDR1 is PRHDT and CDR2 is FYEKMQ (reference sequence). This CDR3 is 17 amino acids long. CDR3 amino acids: CASSSEGARGGANVLTF. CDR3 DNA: TGTGCCAGCAGCTCCGAGGGGGCCCGAGGAGGGGCCAACGTCCTGACTTTC.

CDR3 in amino acids: CASSGDLTGAGYGYTF. CDR3 DNA sequence: TGTGCCAGCAGCGGAGACTTGACAGGGGCGGGCTATGGCTACACCTTC. The chain has TRBV11-2 and TRBJ1-2; 8 positions match TRBD1. V lost 5 bases and J lost 4; bases outside the gene matches: 12. CDR3 length: 16 residues. Germline V gene data show CDR1 as SGHAT and CDR2 as FQNNGV. The full variable domain, completed using reference TRBV11-2 and TRBJ1-2, is EAGVAQSPRYKIIEKRQSVAFWCNPISGHATLYWYQQILGQGPKLLIQFQNNGVVDDSQLPKDRFSAERLKGVDSTLKIQPAKLEDSAVYLCASSGDLTGAGYGYTFGSGTRLTVV.

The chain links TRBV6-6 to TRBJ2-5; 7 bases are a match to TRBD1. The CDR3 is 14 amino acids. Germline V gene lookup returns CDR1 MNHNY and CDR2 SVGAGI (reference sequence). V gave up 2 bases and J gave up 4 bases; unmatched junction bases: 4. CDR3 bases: TGTGCCAGCAGTTACCTGACAGGGCCAGAGACCCAGTACTTC. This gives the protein CASSYLTGPETQYF.

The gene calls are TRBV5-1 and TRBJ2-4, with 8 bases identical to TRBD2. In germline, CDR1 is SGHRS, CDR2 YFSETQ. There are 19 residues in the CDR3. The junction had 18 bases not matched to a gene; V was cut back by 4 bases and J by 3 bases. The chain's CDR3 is CASSPGTLGTSGHKNIQYF. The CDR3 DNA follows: TGCGCCAGCAGCCCAGGGACATTGGGAACTAGCGGACACAAAAACATTCAGTACTTC.

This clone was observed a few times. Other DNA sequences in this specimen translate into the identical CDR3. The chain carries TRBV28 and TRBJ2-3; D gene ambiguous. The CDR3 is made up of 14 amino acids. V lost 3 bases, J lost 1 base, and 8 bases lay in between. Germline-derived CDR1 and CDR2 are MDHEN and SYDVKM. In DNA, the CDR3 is TGTGCCAGCAGTTTCTTGGCGGGCACAGATACGCAGTATTTT. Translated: CASSFLAGTDTQYF. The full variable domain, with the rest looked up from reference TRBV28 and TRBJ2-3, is DVKVTQSSRYLVKRTGEKVFLECVQDMDHENMFWYRQDPGLGLRLIYFSYDVKMKEKGDIPEGYSVSREKKERFSLILESASTNQTSMYLCASSFLAGTDTQYFGPGTRLTVL.